The entry below describes one T cell receptor beta chain. These data originate in a study of blood T cell repertoires in COVID-19. The CDR3 extends over 16 amino acids. Germline lookup yields CDR1 SGHNT and CDR2 YENEEA. Trimming took 6 bases from V and 4 from J; bases not matched to a gene: 3. Sequencing used immunoSEQ multiplex PCR; TCRdb keeps in-frame clones, though not all of them. The data hold around 70,000 clones, with 80% to 90% observed a single time. This receptor was identified in an elderly woman with active or convalescent COVID-19. Material for sequencing was peripheral blood. The rearrangement joins TRBV11-3 to TRBJ2-1, with 16 bases lining up with TRBD2. CDR3 in amino acids: CASRGLAGGRYNEQFF. The CDR3 coding sequence is TGTGCCAGCAGGGGACTAGCGGGAGGGAGATACAATGAGCAGTTCTTC.